What follows are 17 T cell receptor beta chains derived from one specimen sequenced in a study of T-cell reconstitution after alpha-beta-depleted transplantation in children. Preparation of the TCRbeta library used unique molecular identifiers. TCRdb itself ran the PCR reads through MiXCR, one entry per CDR3 protein. The sample lists hundreds of thousands of distinct CDR3 sequences, 20% to 25% seen once, with roughly 15% in the top ten. The starting material was PBMCs, mostly from graft donor cells, obtained 360 days after TCRalphabeta/CD19-depleted stem cell transplant. The receptor source for this set is a boy under two years old who had a stem cell transplant for acute myeloid leukemia, so the T cells may come from the graft donor.

The V and J genes are TRBV3-1 and TRBJ2-5, with D tentatively TRBD2 (5 bases). The CDR3 spans 14 residues. Trimming removed 0 bases from V and 7 bases from J, with 12 bases in between. In germline, CDR1 is LGHDT, CDR2 YNNKEL (reference sequence). CDR3 coding DNA: TGTGCCAGCAGCCAAGATACGGGAAGTGGGACCCAGTACTTC. Translated, it gives CASSQDTGSGTQYF.

There are many counts of this clonotype. This rearrangement joins TRBV12-3 or TRBV12-4 to TRBJ1-1; 7 bases match TRBD1. The CDR3 runs 14 residues. V dropped 1 base and J dropped 11; count of bases not matched to a gene: 10. The CDR3 nucleotides read TGTGCCAGCAGTTTAGTTGGCCAGGGGGTTGGGGCTTTCTTT. Encoded protein: CASSLVGQGVGAFF.

The genes are TRBV30 and TRBJ1-1; a possible D gene is TRBD1 (5 bases). The CDR3 is 12 amino acids. Germline V gene sequence: CDR1 GTSNPN, CDR2 SVGIG (reference sequence). The V end was cut by 3 bases, the J end by 6 bases, with 11 bases between. CDR3 DNA sequence: TGTGCCTGGAGATCTATGGGGGCTGAAGCTTTCTTT. Amino acid sequence: CAWRSMGAEAFF.

The J gene is TRBJ2-3, the V gene TRBV29-1; no clear D gene. CDR3 size: 13 residues. The V gene's germline CDR1 is SQVTM and CDR2 ANQGSEA. The V and J ends lost 5 bases and 0 bases respectively, with 9 bases between them. The CDR3 region has the DNA TGCAGCGTTATGGGGATGAGCACAGATACGCAGTATTTT. This sequence encodes CSVMGMSTDTQYF.

This clonotype has a count of ten or more. This chain connects TRBV7-2 to TRBJ2-1; the D gene is possibly TRBD1 (6 bases). Germline loops: CDR1 SGHTA, CDR2 FQGNSA. The CDR3 consists of 15 residues. V was pared by 4 bases and J by 6 bases, with 16 bases between. In nucleotides, the CDR3 is TGTGCCAGCAGCTCCAGGGCAGGGGTAGGCAATGAGCAGTTCTTC. Encoded protein: CASSSRAGVGNEQFF.

The table lists this clonotype with a few counts. This rearrangement joins TRBV4-3 to TRBJ2-3, with D tentatively TRBD2 (6 bases). V was shortened by 1 base and J by 4 bases, with 12 bases between the two germline ends. Per germline, CDR1 LGHNA and CDR2 YSLEER. The CDR3 spans 15 residues. CDR3 amino acids: CASSQGVGDSDTQYF. The CDR3 DNA reads as TGCGCCAGCAGCCAAGGGGTCGGGGACTCAGATACGCAGTATTTT.

The CDR3 spells CASSYRLEDNEQFF. The CDR3, as DNA: TGTGCCAGCAGTTACAGGCTAGAGGACAATGAGCAGTTCTTC. V and J are TRBV6-5 and TRBJ2-1, with D unclear. V was pared by 2 bases and J by 5 bases, with 10 bases between. This CDR3 comprises 14 residues. Per germline, CDR1 MNHEY and CDR2 SVGAGI.

V is TRBV3-1 and J is TRBJ1-1; tentatively, D is TRBD1 (5 bases). Germline CDR1 reads LGHDT; CDR2 reads YNNKEL (reference sequence). The CDR3 has 16 residues. Trimming took off 3 bases at V and 7 bases at J, with 21 bases between the two ends. CDR3 bases: TGTGCCAGCAGCCAGGCTTGGGGGTCGATCCCCGATGAAGCTTTCTTT. Translating gives CASSQAWGSIPDEAFF.

This clonotype was seen only a few times. V is TRBV20-1 and J is TRBJ2-5; D not resolved. The CDR3 is 13 residues long. Germline CDR1 is DFQATT and CDR2 is SNEGSKA (reference sequence). V gave up 1 base and J gave up 3 bases, with 9 bases separating them. The CDR3 is CSARVRSEETQYF. The CDR3 DNA reads as TGCAGTGCTAGAGTTCGGTCCGAAGAGACCCAGTACTTC.

The rearrangement links TRBV2 to TRBJ2-7, with TRBD1 as a possible D gene (6 bases). CDR1 is SNHLY and CDR2 is FYNNEI in the germline V gene. V was cut by 1 base and J by 1 base, with 11 bases left in between. This CDR3 is built from 15 residues. CDR3 sequence reads: CASSEVQGRSYEQYF. The CDR3 nucleotides are TGTGCCAGCAGTGAAGTACAGGGTCGTTCCTACGAGCAGTACTTC.

This clonotype has at least ten counts. This CDR3 reads CASSPGTGASTDTQYF. CDR3 nucleotide sequence: TGTGCCAGCAGTCCTGGGACAGGGGCTAGCACAGATACGCAGTATTTT. The V call is TRBV12-3 or TRBV12-4, the J call TRBJ2-3, with 10 bases identical to TRBD1. The CDR3 runs to 16 residues. With 5 bases clipped from V and 0 bases from J, the junction kept 5 bases outside the gene matches.

On this clonotype itself: A much larger clone lies a single base off, so this may be a read error. The genes are TRBV20-1 and TRBJ1-1; D gene unclear. Germline V CDR1 and CDR2: DFQATT, SNEGSKA (reference sequence). There are 12 residues in the CDR3. The CDR3 region is CGALSKNTEAFF. The CDR3 DNA follows: TGCGGTGCTCTCTCCAAGAACACTGAAGCTTTCTTT.

J is TRBJ2-3 and V is TRBV4-3, with 8 bases that match TRBD1. The CDR3 is made up of 17 amino acids. With 0 bases clipped from V and 4 bases from J, the junction kept 9 bases outside the gene matches. CDR1 and CDR2 from the germline V gene are LGHNA and YSLEER. The CDR3 coding sequence is TGCGCCAGCAGCCAAGATAGGACAGGGAGTCTCGCAGATACGCAGTATTTT. This sequence encodes CASSQDRTGSLADTQYF.

The chain links TRBV12-3 or TRBV12-4 to TRBJ1-1; 8 bases map to TRBD1. This CDR3 spans 15 amino acids. J was trimmed by 3 bases and V by 3 bases; bases with no gene match: 6. The CDR3 DNA sequence: TGTGCCAGCAGTTTCCTAGGGACAGGACACACTGAAGCTTTCTTT. Protein product: CASSFLGTGHTEAFF.

The rearrangement joins TRBV5-1 to TRBJ1-1; D is unclear. Trimming took 0 bases from V and 0 from J, leaving 9 bases between them. Germline CDR1 and CDR2: SGHRS and YFSETQ. This CDR3 contains 15 residues. Here the CDR3 DNA reads TGCGCCAGCAGCTTGGTTAACAGCATGAACACTGAAGCTTTCTTT. Translation: CASSLVNSMNTEAFF. Full variable domain (rest looked up from reference TRBV5-1 and TRBJ1-1): KAGVTQTPRYLIKTRGQQVTLSCSPISGHRSVSWYQQTPGQGLQFLFEYFSETQRNKGNFPGRFSGRQFSNSRSEMNVSTLELGDSALYLCASSLVNSMNTEAFFGQGTRLTVV.

This clonotype was counted a few times. V gene TRBV20-1 combines with J gene TRBJ1-3; a possible D gene is TRBD1 (5 bases). Germline V gene sequence: CDR1 DFQATT, CDR2 SNEGSKA (reference sequence). V was clipped by 4 bases and J by 1 base, with 14 bases between them. This CDR3 contains 15 residues. CDR3 region: CSAKEGKGSGNTIYF. The CDR3 DNA reads TGCAGTGCTAAAGAGGGGAAAGGGTCTGGAAACACCATATATTTT.

This clonotype was recorded many times. This rearrangement joins TRBV7-9 to TRBJ1-5; no definite D call. Germline CDR1 reads SEHNR; CDR2 reads FQNEAQ (reference sequence). This CDR3 region has 14 residues. V dropped 2 bases and J dropped 3 bases, with 8 bases sitting between them. CDR3 loop: CASSLSGYNQPQHF. The CDR3 DNA reads TGTGCCAGCAGCTTAAGTGGATACAATCAGCCCCAGCATTTT.